This T cell receptor beta chain is from a study of blood T cell repertoires in COVID-19. The wider study: The cDNA or gDNA used as material had been derived from T cells, B-cell-depleted T cells, or PBMCs.

This clone was recorded once. The assay was immunoSEQ multiplex PCR, and TCRdb's table has in-frame clones only and misses some. This sample has some 110,000 clones, with roughly 86% found just once. This CDR3 comprises 15 residues. The J segment lost 7 bases and the V segment lost 4 bases, leaving 2 bases of the junction unmatched. Per the germline V gene, CDR1 is ENHRY and CDR2 is SYGVKD. This TCR came from a man in his forties with acute or convalescent COVID-19. The chain employs TRBV10-3 and TRBJ2-1; 15 bases align to TRBD2. Input material: peripheral blood. CDR3 region: CAISGTSGRGNEQFF. In DNA, the CDR3 is TGTGCCATCAGTGGGACTAGCGGGAGGGGAAATGAGCAGTTCTTC.